Listed here are 5 T cell receptor beta chains from one sample, sequenced in a study of blood T cell repertoires in COVID-19. The method was immunoSEQ multiplex PCR; TCRdb's version includes in-frame clones alone and lacks a portion of them. Of about 220,000 clones in the sample, around four fifths were seen once. The sequencing sample was made of peripheral blood. Receptor source: a man aged 30-40 years with active or convalescent COVID-19.

The chain combines TRBV27 with TRBJ1-1, with 7 positions matching TRBD1. The V and J ends lost 7 bases and 1 base, in that order; junction bases with no gene match: 6. The CDR3 is 14 amino acids. CDR1 is MNHEY and CDR2 is SMNVEV in the germline V gene (reference sequence). The CDR3 loop reads CASNLRGANTEAFF. In DNA form, the CDR3 reads TGTGCCAGCAACCTCAGGGGGGCGAACACTGAAGCTTTCTTT.

This clone was detected a few times. The chain carries TRBV2 and TRBJ2-7; possible D gene TRBD2, 6 bases. Per germline, CDR1 SNHLY and CDR2 FYNNEI. Trimming removed 4 bases at V and 2 bases at J, with 18 bases between. This CDR3 is 16 amino acids long. The CDR3 region is CASSARLSGGTYEQYF. CDR3 coding DNA: TGTGCCAGCAGTGCGCGTCTCAGCGGAGGGACCTACGAGCAGTACTTC.

This sequence joins TRBV24-1 and TRBJ2-2; the D gene is possibly TRBD1 (6 bases). The V and J ends lost 3 bases and 4 bases respectively, with 11 bases between them. From germline, CDR1 is KGHDR and CDR2 SFDVKD. The CDR3 is 15 amino acids. Written as DNA, the CDR3 is TGTGCCACCAGTGATCCCGGGACAACCACCGGGGAGCTGTTTTTT. Its protein product is CATSDPGTTTGELFF.

The V and J genes are TRBV5-4 and TRBJ2-1; 13 nucleotides agree with TRBD2. CDR1 SGHNT and CDR2 YYREEE come from the germline V gene (reference sequence). The junction had 3 bases not matched to a gene; V was cut back by 0 bases and J by 9 bases. This CDR3 spans 15 amino acids. As DNA, the CDR3 is TGTGCCAGCAGCTTGGGGACTAGCGGGAGAAGTGAGCAGTTCTTC. It translates to CASSLGTSGRSEQFF.

The chain combines TRBV27 with TRBJ1-5; 11 nucleotides line up with TRBD1. Trimming took 6 bases from V and 6 from J; bases not matched to a gene: 4. Per the germline V gene, CDR1 is MNHEY and CDR2 is SMNVEV (reference sequence). This CDR3 is 14 amino acids long. The CDR3 DNA sequence: TGTGCCAGCAGGAGGACAGGGGGCATTCAGCCCCAGCATTTT. Translating it yields CASRRTGGIQPQHF.